The present T cell receptor (beta chain) was sequenced within a study of T cell responses to AZD1222 COVID-19 vaccine. Overall study results and limits: Spike was spanned by vaccine-associated CD4 TCRs, with dominance at 160-218 and 743-854. Spike-specific TCR breadth rose after two AZD1222 doses, and depth rose as well.

Repertoires were generated with immunoSEQ multiplex PCR, while TCRdb's copy carries only in-frame clones and drops some. The profile shows about 110,000 clones, approximately 88% of them singletons. In the case of this clone: What it recognizes is unknown.

The sample in question was peripheral blood, obtained on day 0 of MenACWY control vaccination. The sequence came from an adult in good health.

The CDR3, as DNA: TGTGCCAGTAAGCCGGCAGGGGCCTATGGCTACACCTTC. Amino acids: CASKPAGAYGYTF. The rearrangement links TRBV19 to TRBJ1-2; the D gene is possibly TRBD1 (6 bases). Trimming removed 7 bases from V and 4 bases from J, with 13 bases in between. Germline CDR1 reads LNHDA; CDR2 reads SQIVND (reference sequence). The CDR3 is 13 residues long.